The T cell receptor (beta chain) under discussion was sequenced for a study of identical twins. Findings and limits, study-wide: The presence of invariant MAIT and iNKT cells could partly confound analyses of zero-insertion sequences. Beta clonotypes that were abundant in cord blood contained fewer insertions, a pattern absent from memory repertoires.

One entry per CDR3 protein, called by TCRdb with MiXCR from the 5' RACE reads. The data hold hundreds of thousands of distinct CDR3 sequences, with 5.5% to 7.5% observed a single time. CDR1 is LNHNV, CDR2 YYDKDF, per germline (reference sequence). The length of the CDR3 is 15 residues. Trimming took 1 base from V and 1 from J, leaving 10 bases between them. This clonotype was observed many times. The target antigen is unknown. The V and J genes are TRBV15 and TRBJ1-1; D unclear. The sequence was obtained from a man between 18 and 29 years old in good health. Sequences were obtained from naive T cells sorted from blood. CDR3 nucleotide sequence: TGTGCCACCAGCAGAGTCCAATCAGGGAACACTGAAGCTTTCTTT. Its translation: CATSRVQSGNTEAFF.